A selection of T cell receptor beta chains follows, all from one sample in a study of OX40 agonist ivuxolimab in advanced cancers. Libraries were prepared by immunoSEQ multiplex PCR; TCRdb keeps only in-frame clonotypes and omits some of them. The repertoire includes tens of thousands of clones, roughly 78% of them detected once, and 5% sits in the top ten. The sample consisted of CD4+ or CD8+ T cells sorted from blood, taken in a trial of the OX40 agonist ivuxolimab. These receptors all come from an adult with an advanced solid tumor such as melanoma, head and neck, liver or kidney cancer. Both conserved end residues are part of each CDR3. The D gene is left open where the match is weak.

d_gene	j_gene	v_gene	CDR3aa	CDR3nt
NA	TRBJ2-6	TRBV14	CASSQLSGANVLTF	TGTGCCAGCAGCCAATTGAGTGGGGCCAACGTCCTGACTTTC
TRBD1	TRBJ1-1	TRBV11-1	CASSRQGNTEAFF	TGTGCCAGCAGCCGACAGGGGAACACTGAAGCTTTCTTT
NA	TRBJ2-7	TRBV28	CASGGARGLYEQYF	TGTGCCAGCGGGGGGGCGCGGGGCTTGTACGAGCAGTACTTC
TRBD1	TRBJ1-1	TRBV7-2	CASSLDRVRTEAFF	TGTGCCAGCAGCCTTGACAGGGTTCGGACTGAAGCTTTCTTT
TRBD2	TRBJ2-5	TRBV29-1	CSAATGGTQYF	TGCAGCGCCGCCACGGGGGGGACCCAGTACTTC
NA	TRBJ1-1	TRBV14	CASSHGLNTEAFF	TGTGCCAGCAGCCACGGCTTGAACACTGAAGCTTTCTTT
NA	TRBJ1-2	TRBV19	CASSLLVNAPYGYTF	TGTGCCAGTAGCCTCTTGGTGAATGCTCCCTATGGCTACACCTTC
NA	TRBJ2-7	TRBV18	CASSLGNGEQYF	TGTGCCAGCTCGCTAGGGAATGGCGAGCAGTACTTC
NA	TRBJ2-3	TRBV5-6	CASSTGSTDTQYF	TGTGCCAGCAGCACGGGGAGCACAGATACGCAGTATTTT
TRBD2	TRBJ2-3	TRBV6-1	CASSAGLAGVRDTQYF	TGTGCCAGCAGTGCTGGACTAGCGGGAGTGAGGGATACGCAGTATTTT
NA	TRBJ1-1	TRBV7-8	CASSFLGRRDEGTEAFF	TGTGCCAGCAGCTTTCTGGGGAGGAGGGATGAAGGCACTGAAGCTTTCTTT
NA	TRBJ1-1	TRBV28	CASTVNTEAFF	TGTGCCAGCACCGTGAACACTGAAGCTTTCTTT